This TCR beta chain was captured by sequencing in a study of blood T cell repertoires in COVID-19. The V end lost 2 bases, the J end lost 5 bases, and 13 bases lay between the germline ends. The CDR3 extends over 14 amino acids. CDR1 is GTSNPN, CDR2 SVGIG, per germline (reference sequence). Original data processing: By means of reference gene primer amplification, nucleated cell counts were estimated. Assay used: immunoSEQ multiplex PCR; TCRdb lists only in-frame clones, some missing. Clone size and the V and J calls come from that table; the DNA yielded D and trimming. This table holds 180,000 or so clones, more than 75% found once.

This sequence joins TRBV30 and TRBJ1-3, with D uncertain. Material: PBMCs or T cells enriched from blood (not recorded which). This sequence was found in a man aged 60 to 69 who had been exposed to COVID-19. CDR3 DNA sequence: TGTGCCTGGAGTCGCACAGACACCAGAAACACCATATATTTT. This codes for CAWSRTDTRNTIYF. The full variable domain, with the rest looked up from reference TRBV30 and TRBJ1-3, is SQTIHQWPATLVQPVGSPLSLECTVEGTSNPNLYWYRQAAGRGLQLLFYSVGIGQISSEVPQNLSASRPQDRQFILSSKKLLLSDSGFYLCAWSRTDTRNTIYFGEGSWLTVV.